Each of the 2 T cell receptor beta chains below was sequenced from the same sample in a study of blood T cell repertoires in COVID-19. Profiled with immunoSEQ multiplex PCR; TCRdb holds only in-frame clones, not every one. Of roughly 120,000 clones listed, 90% are singletons. The sequenced material came from peripheral blood. These receptors all come from a human donor with active COVID-19. The donor label of this sample is uncertain.

The rearrangement joins TRBV4-3 to TRBJ2-1, with D possibly TRBD2 on 6 matching bases. The V gene lost 3 bases and the J gene lost 7 bases, with 13 bases spanning the gap. The V gene's germline CDR1 is LGHNA and CDR2 YSLEER. This CDR3 has 14 residues. The CDR3 nucleotides read TGCGCCAGCAGCCAGTCCCTAGGGAGGAATGAGCAGTTCTTC. Protein: CASSQSLGRNEQFF.

The V and J genes are TRBV19 and TRBJ1-1; TRBD1 might be the D (5 bases). Germline assignment: CDR1 LNHDA and CDR2 SQIVND (reference sequence). V was pared by 7 bases and J by 1 base, with 16 bases between. The CDR3 consists of 15 residues. The CDR3 bases are TGTGCCAGTACCAAGCGGGGGTATGCGAACACTGAAGCTTTCTTT. Translating gives CASTKRGYANTEAFF.